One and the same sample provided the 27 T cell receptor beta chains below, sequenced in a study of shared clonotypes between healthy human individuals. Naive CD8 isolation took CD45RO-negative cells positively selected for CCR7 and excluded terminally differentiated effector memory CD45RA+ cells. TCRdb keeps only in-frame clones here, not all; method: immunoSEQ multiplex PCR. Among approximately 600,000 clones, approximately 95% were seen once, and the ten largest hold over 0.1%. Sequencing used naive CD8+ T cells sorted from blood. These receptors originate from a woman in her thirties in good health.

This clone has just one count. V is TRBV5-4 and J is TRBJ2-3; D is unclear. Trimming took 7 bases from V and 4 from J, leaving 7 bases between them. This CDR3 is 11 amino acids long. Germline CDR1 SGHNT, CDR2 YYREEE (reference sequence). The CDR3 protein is CASGRSDTQYF. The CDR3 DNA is TGTGCCAGCGGGCGGTCAGATACGCAGTATTTT.

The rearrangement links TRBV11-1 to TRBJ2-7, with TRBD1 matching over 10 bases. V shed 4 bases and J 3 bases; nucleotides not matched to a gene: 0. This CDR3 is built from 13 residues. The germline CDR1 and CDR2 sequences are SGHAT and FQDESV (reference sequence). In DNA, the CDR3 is TGTGCCAGCAGCTGGGACAGGGGCTACGAGCAGTACTTC. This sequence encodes CASSWDRGYEQYF.

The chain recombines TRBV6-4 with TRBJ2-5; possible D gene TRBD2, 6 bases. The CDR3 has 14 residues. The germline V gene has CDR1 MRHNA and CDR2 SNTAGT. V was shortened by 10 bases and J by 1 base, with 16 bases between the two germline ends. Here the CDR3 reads CAINHNGGQETQYF. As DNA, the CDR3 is TGTGCCATCAATCACAACGGGGGCCAAGAGACCCAGTACTTC.

This CDR3 reads CASSLSFSSGNTIYF. The CDR3 DNA is TGTGCCAGCAGCTTATCCTTCTCATCTGGAAACACCATATATTTT. This chain connects TRBV11-2 to TRBJ1-3; no clear D gene. This CDR3 has 15 residues. V was trimmed by 2 bases and J by 1 base, leaving 9 bases between them. Germline V gene sequence: CDR1 SGHAT, CDR2 FQNNGV.

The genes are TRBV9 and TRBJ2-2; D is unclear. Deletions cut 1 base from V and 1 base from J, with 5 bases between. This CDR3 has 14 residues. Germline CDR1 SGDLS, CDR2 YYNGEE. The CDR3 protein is CASSVSKNTGELFF. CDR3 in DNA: TGTGCCAGCAGCGTATCCAAGAACACCGGGGAGCTGTTTTTT.

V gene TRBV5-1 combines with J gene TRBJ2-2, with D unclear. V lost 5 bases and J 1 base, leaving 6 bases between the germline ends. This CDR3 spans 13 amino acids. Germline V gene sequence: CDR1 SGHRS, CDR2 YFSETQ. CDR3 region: CASRQLNTGELFF. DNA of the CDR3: TGCGCCAGCAGGCAATTGAACACCGGGGAGCTGTTTTTT.

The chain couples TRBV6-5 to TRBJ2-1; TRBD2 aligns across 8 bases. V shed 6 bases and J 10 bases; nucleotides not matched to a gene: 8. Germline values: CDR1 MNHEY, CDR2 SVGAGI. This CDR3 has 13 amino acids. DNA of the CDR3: TGTGCCAGCAGCCCACCGGGACTAGGGGAGCAGTTCTTC. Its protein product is CASSPPGLGEQFF.

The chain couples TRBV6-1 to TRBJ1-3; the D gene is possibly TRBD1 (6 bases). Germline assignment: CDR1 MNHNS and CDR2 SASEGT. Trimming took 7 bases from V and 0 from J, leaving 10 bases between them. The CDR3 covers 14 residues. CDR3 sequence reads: CASMEGHSGNTIYF. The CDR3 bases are TGTGCCAGCATGGAGGGACACTCTGGAAACACCATATATTTT.

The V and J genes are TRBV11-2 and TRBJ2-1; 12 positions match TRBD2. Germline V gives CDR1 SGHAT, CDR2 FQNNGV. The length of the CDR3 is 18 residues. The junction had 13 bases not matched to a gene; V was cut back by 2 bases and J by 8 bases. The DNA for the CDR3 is TGTGCCAGCAGCTTACCGACTAGCGGGAGTTCCCTACAATATGAGCAGTTCTTC. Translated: CASSLPTSGSSLQYEQFF.

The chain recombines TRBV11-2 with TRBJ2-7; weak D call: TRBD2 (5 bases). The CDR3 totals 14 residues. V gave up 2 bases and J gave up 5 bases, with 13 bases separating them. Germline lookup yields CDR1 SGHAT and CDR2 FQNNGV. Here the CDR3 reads CASSLMAGLNEQYF. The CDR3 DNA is TGTGCCAGCAGCTTAATGGCGGGTCTTAACGAGCAGTACTTC.

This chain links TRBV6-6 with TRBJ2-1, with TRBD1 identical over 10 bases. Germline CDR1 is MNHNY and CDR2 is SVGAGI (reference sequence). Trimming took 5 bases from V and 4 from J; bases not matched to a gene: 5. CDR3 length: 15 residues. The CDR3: CASSVGQGIYNEQFF. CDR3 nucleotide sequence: TGTGCCAGCAGTGTGGGACAGGGGATATACAATGAGCAGTTCTTC.

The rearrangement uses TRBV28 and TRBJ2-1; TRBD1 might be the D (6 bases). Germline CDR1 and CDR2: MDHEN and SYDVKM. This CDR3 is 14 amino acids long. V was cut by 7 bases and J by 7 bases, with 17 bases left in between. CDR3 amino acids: CASTPTRGGNEQFF. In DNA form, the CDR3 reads TGTGCCAGCACCCCAACACGAGGGGGTAATGAGCAGTTCTTC.

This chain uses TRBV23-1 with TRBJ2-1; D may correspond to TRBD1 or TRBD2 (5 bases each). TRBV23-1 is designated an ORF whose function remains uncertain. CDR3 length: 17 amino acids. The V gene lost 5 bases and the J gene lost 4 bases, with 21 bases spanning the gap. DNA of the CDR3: TGCGCCAGCAGTGTACTCCGGGACGCCGGGGTTTACAATGAGCAGTTCTTC. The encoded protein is CASSVLRDAGVYNEQFF.

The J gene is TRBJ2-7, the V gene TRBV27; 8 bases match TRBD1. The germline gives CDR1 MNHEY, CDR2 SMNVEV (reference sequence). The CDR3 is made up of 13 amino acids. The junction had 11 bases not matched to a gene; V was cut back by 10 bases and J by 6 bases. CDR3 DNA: TGTGCCACCGTGGGGATAACAGGGGGCGAGCAGTACTTC. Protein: CATVGITGGEQYF.

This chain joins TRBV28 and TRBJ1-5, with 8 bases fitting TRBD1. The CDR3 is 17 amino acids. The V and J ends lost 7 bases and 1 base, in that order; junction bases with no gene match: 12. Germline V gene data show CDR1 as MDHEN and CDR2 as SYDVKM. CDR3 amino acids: CASTERQGLISNQPQHF. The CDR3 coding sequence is TGTGCCAGCACCGAGAGACAGGGGCTGATAAGCAATCAGCCCCAGCATTTT.

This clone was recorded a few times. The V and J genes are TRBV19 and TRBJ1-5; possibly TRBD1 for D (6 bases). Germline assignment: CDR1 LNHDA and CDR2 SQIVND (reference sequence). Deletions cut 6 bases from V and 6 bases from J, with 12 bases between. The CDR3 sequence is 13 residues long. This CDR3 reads CASSQGRPQPQHF. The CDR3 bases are TGTGCCAGTAGCCAGGGGCGGCCTCAGCCCCAGCATTTT.

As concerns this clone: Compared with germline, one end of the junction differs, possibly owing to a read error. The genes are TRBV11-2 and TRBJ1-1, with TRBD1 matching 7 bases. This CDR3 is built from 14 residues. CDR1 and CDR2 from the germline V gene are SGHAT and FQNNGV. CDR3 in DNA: TGTGCCAGCAGCGTAGAGGGGGCCTGCTCTGAAGCTTTCTTT. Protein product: CASSVEGACSEAFF.

The CDR3 protein is CASSEGRGLVYEQYF. In nucleotides, the CDR3 is TGTGCCAGCAGTGAGGGTAGGGGGCTGGTGTACGAGCAGTACTTC. The chain employs TRBV2 and TRBJ2-7, with 7 positions matching TRBD1. J lost 4 bases, V lost 3 bases, and 9 bases had no gene match. Per germline, CDR1 SNHLY and CDR2 FYNNEI. The CDR3 covers 15 residues.

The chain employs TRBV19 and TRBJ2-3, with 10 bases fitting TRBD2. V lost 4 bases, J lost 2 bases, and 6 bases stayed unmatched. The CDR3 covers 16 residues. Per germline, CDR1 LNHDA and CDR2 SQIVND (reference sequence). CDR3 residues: CASSTRTSGHTDTQYF. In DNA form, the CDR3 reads TGTGCCAGTAGTACCCGGACTAGCGGACACACAGATACGCAGTATTTT.

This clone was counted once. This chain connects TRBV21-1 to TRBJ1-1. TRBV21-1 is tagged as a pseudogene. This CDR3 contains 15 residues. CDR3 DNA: TGTGCCAGCGGACCTTTGGGACGGCCCAGCACTGAAGCTTTCTTT. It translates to CASGPLGRPSTEAFF.

The CDR3 DNA sequence: TGTGCCAGCGGAGCCGCGGGTAGGGGGAACTACGAGCAGTACTTC. Its translation is CASGAAGRGNYEQYF. The V and J genes are TRBV2 and TRBJ2-7; D is possibly TRBD1 (6 bases). CDR3 length equals 15 residues. Looked up from germline, CDR1 is SNHLY and CDR2 is FYNNEI. V was pared by 8 bases and J by 3 bases, with 20 bases between.

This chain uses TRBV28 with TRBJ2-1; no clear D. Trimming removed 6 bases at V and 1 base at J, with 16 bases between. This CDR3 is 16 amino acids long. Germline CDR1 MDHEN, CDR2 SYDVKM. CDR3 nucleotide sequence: TGTGCCAGCAGCCTTTCTTCCTTGGGTTCCTACAATGAGCAGTTCTTC. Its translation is CASSLSSLGSYNEQFF.

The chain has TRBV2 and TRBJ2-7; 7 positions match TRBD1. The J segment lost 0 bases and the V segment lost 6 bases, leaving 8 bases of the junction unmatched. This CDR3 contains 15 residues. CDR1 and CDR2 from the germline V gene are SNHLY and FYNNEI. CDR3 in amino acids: CASSDGQAFSYEQYF. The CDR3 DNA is TGTGCCAGCAGCGACGGACAGGCTTTCTCCTACGAGCAGTACTTC. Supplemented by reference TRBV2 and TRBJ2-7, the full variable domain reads EPEVTQTPSHQVTQMGQEVILRCVPISNHLYFYWYRQILGQKVEFLVSFYNNEISEKSEIFDDQFSVERPDGSNFTLKIRSTKLEDSAMYFCASSDGQAFSYEQYFGPGTRLTVT.

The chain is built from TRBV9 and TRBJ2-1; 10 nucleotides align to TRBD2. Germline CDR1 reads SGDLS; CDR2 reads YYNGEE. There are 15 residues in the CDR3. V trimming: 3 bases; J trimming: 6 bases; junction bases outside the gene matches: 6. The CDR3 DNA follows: TGTGCCAGCAGCGAGCTAGCGGGAGCTATCAATGAGCAGTTCTTC. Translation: CASSELAGAINEQFF.

CDR3 nucleotide sequence: TGTGCCAGCAGTGAATACCTCACTGAAGCTTTCTTT. Translated: CASSEYLTEAFF. The chain couples TRBV2 to TRBJ1-1; D remains ambiguous. The germline V gene encodes CDR1 SNHLY and CDR2 FYNNEI. V lost 2 bases, J lost 4 bases, and 5 bases lay in between. There are 12 residues in the CDR3.

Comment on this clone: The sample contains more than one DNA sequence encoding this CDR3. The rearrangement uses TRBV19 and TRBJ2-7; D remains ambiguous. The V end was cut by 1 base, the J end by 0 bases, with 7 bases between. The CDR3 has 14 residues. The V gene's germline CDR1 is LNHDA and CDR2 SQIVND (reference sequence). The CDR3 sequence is CASSIVGSSYEQYF. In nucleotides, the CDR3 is TGTGCCAGTAGTATAGTCGGTTCCTCCTACGAGCAGTACTTC.

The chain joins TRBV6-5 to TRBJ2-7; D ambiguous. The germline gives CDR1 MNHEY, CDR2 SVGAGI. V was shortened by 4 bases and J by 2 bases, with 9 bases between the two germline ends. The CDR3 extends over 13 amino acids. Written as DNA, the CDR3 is TGTGCCAGCAGTTCTGGGGAAACCTACGAGCAGTACTTC. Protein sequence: CASSSGETYEQYF.